The rows below give T cell receptor beta chains drawn from one sample of a study of blood T cell repertoires in COVID-19. Assay used: immunoSEQ multiplex PCR; TCRdb lists only in-frame clones, some missing. The sample gives around 250,000 clones, approximately 90% of which show up once; 1% to 1.5% is in the top ten. Sequences were obtained from PBMCs or T cells enriched from blood (not recorded which). These receptors were taken from a human donor in a cohort exposed to, infected with or recovered from COVID-19 (not recorded which). The donor label of this sample is uncertain. Both conserved end residues are part of each CDR3. The order of the fields is D gene, J gene, CDR3 length, V gene, clone size, CDR3 DNA, CDR3 protein. A D gene is named only where the DNA matches it firmly. Not every row has a clone size; where given, it reads once, few, many or a size class.

NA | TRBJ2-2 | 18 | TRBV7-3 | NA | TGTGCCAGCAGCTCCACCTCCTTCCAAGACAGGCCCGGGGGGGAGCTGTTTTTT | CASSSTSFQDRPGGELFF
TRBD2 | TRBJ2-5 | 18 | TRBV6-2/TRBV6-3 | NA | TGTGCCAGCAGTTATCGGCTAGCGGGGAAGCTGGGGCGAGAGACCCAGTACTTC | CASSYRLAGKLGRETQYF
NA | TRBJ2-3 | 13 | TRBV29-1 | NA | TGCAGCGTTTCGACAGGTAGCACAGATACGCAGTATTTT | CSVSTGSTDTQYF
TRBD1 | TRBJ1-2 | 13 | TRBV12-3/TRBV12-4 | NA | TGTGCCAGCAGTGGGACAGGGGGCTATGGCTACACCTTC | CASSGTGGYGYTF
TRBD1 | TRBJ1-1 | 14 | TRBV19 | NA | TGTGCCAGTAGTAGCCACAGGGGGCGGACTGAAGCTTTCTTT | CASSSHRGRTEAFF
TRBD1 | TRBJ1-2 | 19 | TRBV19 | NA | TGTGCCAGTAGTACCCGCCCTGGGACAGGGGGCGGTAAGGGCTATGGCTACACCTTC | CASSTRPGTGGGKGYGYTF
TRBD1 | TRBJ1-4 | 16 | TRBV19 | NA | TGTGCCAGTAGTAAACAGGGGGCTGCGACTAATGAAAAACTGTTTTTT | CASSKQGAATNEKLFF
TRBD2 | TRBJ2-5 | 16 | TRBV7-2 | NA | TGTGCCAGCAGCAAACAGGGACTAGCGGGCCAAGAGACCCAGTACTTC | CASSKQGLAGQETQYF
NA | TRBJ1-1 | 14 | TRBV5-1 | NA | TGCGCCAGCAGCCTGGACACCTTGAACACTGAAGCTTTCTTT | CASSLDTLNTEAFF
TRBD1 | TRBJ1-1 | 15 | TRBV7-9 | NA | TGTGCCAGCAGCTTACCGGGACAGGGGGACACTGAAGCTTTCTTT | CASSLPGQGDTEAFF
TRBD2 | TRBJ2-5 | 17 | TRBV19 | NA | TGTGCCAGTAGTAAACCTCTTCGGGCGGGGGGGCTGGAGACCCAGTACTTC | CASSKPLRAGGLETQYF
NA | TRBJ1-4 | 14 | TRBV6-5 | NA | TGTGCCAGCAACGCCCTAGAGGGTTATGAAAAACTGTTTTTT | CASNALEGYEKLFF
NA | TRBJ1-3 | 16 | TRBV18 | NA | TGTGCCAGCTCACCAAAGGAGGGACCTTCTGGAAACACCATATATTTT | CASSPKEGPSGNTIYF
NA | TRBJ2-7 | 14 | TRBV6-5 | NA | TGTGCCAGCAGTTACTCTGTCGGGGGATACGAGCAGTACTTC | CASSYSVGGYEQYF
TRBD1 | TRBJ1-1 | 15 | TRBV28 | NA | TGTGCCAGCAGCCGGACAGGGGCTCGGAACACTGAAGCTTTCTTT | CASSRTGARNTEAFF
NA | TRBJ1-5 | 17 | TRBV7-8 | NA | TGTGCCAGCAGCTTATGGGAGGCGAAGGGGAGGAATCAGCCCCAGCATTTT | CASSLWEAKGRNQPQHF
NA | TRBJ2-7 | 13 | TRBV2 | NA | TGTGCCAGCAGTGCGGCAGGGGTGAGCGAGCAGTACTTC | CASSAAGVSEQYF
NA | TRBJ2-3 | 21 | TRBV21-1 | NA | TGTGCCAGCAGCAAATACCCTAATCAAGACAGGTTAAGGGATAGCACAGATACGCAGTATTTT | CASSKYPNQDRLRDSTDTQYF
NA | TRBJ2-4 | 14 | TRBV27 | NA | TGTGCCAGCAGTCGGGGTCCGGCCAAAAACATTCAGTACTTC | CASSRGPAKNIQYF
TRBD1 | TRBJ1-2 | 15 | TRBV4-3 | NA | TGCGCCAGCAGCCAAGCCGCCACAGGGGGCTATGGCTACACCTTC | CASSQAATGGYGYTF
TRBD1 | TRBJ1-1 | 14 | TRBV6-5 | NA | TGTGCCAGCAGTTACTCATCAGGGGGTAATGAAGCTTTCTTT | CASSYSSGGNEAFF
TRBD1 | TRBJ1-2 | 16 | TRBV11-2 | NA | TGTGCCAGCAGCCTAGTAGCGGGACAGGGGGGCTATGGCTACACCTTC | CASSLVAGQGGYGYTF
TRBD2 | TRBJ2-2 | 17 | TRBV9 | NA | TGTGCCAGCAGCGTAGCTGACGGGGGGGGCCAGTTAAGGGAGCTGTTTTTT | CASSVADGGGQLRELFF
NA | TRBJ2-5 | 15 | TRBV7-8 | NA | TGTGCCAGCAGCTTAACCTGGTTCGGCCAAGAGACCCAGTACTTC | CASSLTWFGQETQYF
TRBD1 | TRBJ2-4 | 17 | TRBV4-1 | NA | TGCGCCAGCAGCCATGTAATCCGGGACAGGGGGGGGAACATTCAGTACTTC | CASSHVIRDRGGNIQYF
NA | TRBJ2-7 | 13 | TRBV12-3/TRBV12-4 | NA | TGTGCCAGCAGCTCCTGGCCAACCTACGAGCAGTACTTC | CASSSWPTYEQYF
TRBD2 | TRBJ2-3 | 17 | TRBV30 | NA | TGTGCCTGGAGTGAGAGACTAGCGGGGGGCTACACAGATACGCAGTATTTT | CAWSERLAGGYTDTQYF
TRBD2 | TRBJ2-5 | 13 | TRBV7-2 | NA | TGTGCCAGCAGCGTTAGCGGGGGGGAGACCCAGTACTTC | CASSVSGGETQYF
TRBD1 | TRBJ1-4 | 15 | TRBV6-5 | NA | TGTGCCAGCAGACAGTCCGGGACAGTCTCCGAAAAACTGTTTTTT | CASRQSGTVSEKLFF
NA | TRBJ2-5 | 14 | TRBV18 | NA | TGTGCCAGCTCACCTAGTCGACAGGGAGGGACCCAGTACTTC | CASSPSRQGGTQYF
NA | TRBJ1-3 | 13 | TRBV27 | NA | TGTGCCAGCAGTGCAGGGGTTGGAAACACCATATATTTT | CASSAGVGNTIYF
NA | TRBJ1-3 | 12 | TRBV2 | NA | TGTGCCAGCAGGCAGGGTATTGACACCATATATTTT | CASRQGIDTIYF
NA | TRBJ1-3 | 14 | TRBV2 | NA | TGTGCCAGCAGTGAGCCCCCACAAGGAAACACCATATATTTT | CASSEPPQGNTIYF
NA | TRBJ2-3 | 15 | TRBV6-1 | NA | TGTGCCAGCAGTTTGGTACTTCCTAGCACAGATACGCAGTATTTT | CASSLVLPSTDTQYF
TRBD1 | TRBJ1-5 | 12 | TRBV19 | once | TGTGCCAGTGGACAGGACAATCAGCCCCAGCATTTT | CASGQDNQPQHF
TRBD2 | TRBJ2-5 | 16 | TRBV7-6 | NA | TGTGCCAGCAGCTTAGGGACTAGCGGGGGTAAAGAGACCCAGTACTTC | CASSLGTSGGKETQYF
NA | TRBJ2-2 | 15 | TRBV5-4 | NA | TGTGCCAGCAGCTTACAGGGTCAGAACACCGGGGAGCTGTTTTTT | CASSLQGQNTGELFF
TRBD1 | TRBJ1-6 | 14 | TRBV6-5 | NA | TGTGCCGGGGGACAGGGGTGGGATGTTTCACCCCTCCACTTT | CAGGQGWDVSPLHF
NA | TRBJ1-1 | 11 | TRBV25-1 | NA | TGTGCCAGCAGTGGCCAGGTTGAAGCTTTCTTT | CASSGQVEAFF
NA | TRBJ2-5 | 14 | TRBV27 | NA | TGTGCCAGCAGCCTGACAGATAACCAAGAGACCCAGTACTTC | CASSLTDNQETQYF
TRBD2 | TRBJ2-7 | 16 | TRBV11-3 | NA | TGTGCCAGCAGCCGGACTAATAAGGGAGGGATCTACGAGCAGTACTTC | CASSRTNKGGIYEQYF
TRBD2 | TRBJ2-5 | 16 | TRBV5-1 | NA | TGCGCCAGCAGCTTGGGGGCTAGCGGGGGACAAGAGACCCAGTACTTC | CASSLGASGGQETQYF
NA | TRBJ1-1 | 11 | TRBV6-1 | NA | TGTGCCAGCAGTGAGGACAGTGGAGCTTTCTTT | CASSEDSGAFF
NA | TRBJ1-5 | 12 | TRBV27 | NA | TGTGCCAGCAGTGCCACCGCGGGGCCCCAGCATTTT | CASSATAGPQHF
NA | TRBJ1-5 | 15 | TRBV6-1 | NA | TGTGCCAGCAGTGAACAGGGGAGTAGCAATCAGCCCCAGCATTTT | CASSEQGSSNQPQHF
TRBD1 | TRBJ1-1 | 14 | TRBV9 | NA | TGTGCCAGCAGCGTAGCAGGGGGCCGGACTGAAGCTTTCTTT | CASSVAGGRTEAFF
NA | TRBJ2-2 | 13 | TRBV19 | NA | TGTGCCAGTACTGACAGGTGGGGCGGGGAGCTGTTTTTT | CASTDRWGGELFF
NA | TRBJ2-3 | 11 | TRBV9 | NA | TGTGCCAGCAGCGGCTCGGGGGCGCAGTATTTT | CASSGSGAQYF
TRBD2 | TRBJ2-7 | 16 | TRBV5-8 | NA | TGTGCCAGCAGCCCATCAGCGGGGGGTCTCTCCTACGAGCAGTACTTC | CASSPSAGGLSYEQYF